The TCR beta chain under discussion was sequenced for a study of T cells in Graves' hyperthyroidism and ophthalmopathy. RNA transcripts served as the template for amplifying TCR beta CDR3 regions. HTBI primers drove first-round RT-PCR of the TCR CDR3. TCRdb re-analysed the multiplex PCR reads in MiXCR, keeping a single row per CDR3 protein. This table holds fewer than 350,000 distinct CDR3 sequences, about 15% found once. This CDR3 spans 18 amino acids. Trimming removed 5 bases from V and 2 bases from J, with 21 bases in between. Many counts were recorded for this clonotype. The source of this sequence is a woman aged 45-59 years with Graves' hyperthyroidism that later progressed to Graves' ophthalmopathy. The rearrangement uses TRBV12-3 or TRBV12-4 and TRBJ2-2; D may be TRBD2 (6 bases). What was sequenced was blood. Here the CDR3 reads CASSPGLIIPRNTGELFF. For the CDR3, the DNA is TGTGCCAGCAGTCCGGGACTCATCATCCCCAGAAACACCGGGGAGCTGTTTTTT.